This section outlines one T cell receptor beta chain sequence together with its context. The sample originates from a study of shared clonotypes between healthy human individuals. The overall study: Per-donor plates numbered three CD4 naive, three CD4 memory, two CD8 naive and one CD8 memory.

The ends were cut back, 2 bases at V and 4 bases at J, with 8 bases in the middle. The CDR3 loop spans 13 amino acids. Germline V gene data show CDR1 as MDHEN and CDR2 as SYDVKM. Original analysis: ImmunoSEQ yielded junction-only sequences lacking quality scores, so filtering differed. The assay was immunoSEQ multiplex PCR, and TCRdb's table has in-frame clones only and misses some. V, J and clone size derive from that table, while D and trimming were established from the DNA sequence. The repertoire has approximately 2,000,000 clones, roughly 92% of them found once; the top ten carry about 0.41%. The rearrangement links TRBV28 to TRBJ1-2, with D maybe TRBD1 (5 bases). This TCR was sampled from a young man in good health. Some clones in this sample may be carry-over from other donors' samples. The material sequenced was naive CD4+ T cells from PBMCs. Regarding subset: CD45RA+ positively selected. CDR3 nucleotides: TGTGCCAGCAGTTTAGAGGACACCTATGGCTACACCTTC. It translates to CASSLEDTYGYTF.